The present T cell receptor beta chain was sequenced within a study of cytomegalovirus exposure and HLA in healthy donors. Study-level findings and limits: About 87% or about 30% of the time was how often most TCR beta V segments were productive, according to an earlier analysis. According to the study, 150 to 200 TCR beta chains were cytomegalovirus-associated.

CDR1 and CDR2 (germline): GTSNPN, SVGIG (reference sequence). The CDR3 consists of 14 residues. On this clone itself: No antigen is known for it.

Researchers ran the PCR with 60 Vbeta and 13 Jbeta primers. In the authors' workflow: Later, 65 million to 85 million unique TCR beta chains were counted in an analysis, and some 9.9 million of them were shared. Here immunoSEQ multiplex PCR was the method, and the copy in TCRdb shows in-frame clones only, minus some. The V and J calls and the clone size are those of that table, but D and trimming were determined from the DNA. This table holds about 110,000 clones, around three quarters found once. Sequenced: PBMCs. The TCR was taken from a woman in her twenties or thirties in good health and CMV-seronegative. This chain joins TRBV30 and TRBJ2-3, with 7 bases identical to TRBD1. The DNA of the CDR3 is TGTGCGTCGACCGGGACAGAGAGCACAGATACGCAGTATTTT. Protein: CASTGTESTDTQYF.